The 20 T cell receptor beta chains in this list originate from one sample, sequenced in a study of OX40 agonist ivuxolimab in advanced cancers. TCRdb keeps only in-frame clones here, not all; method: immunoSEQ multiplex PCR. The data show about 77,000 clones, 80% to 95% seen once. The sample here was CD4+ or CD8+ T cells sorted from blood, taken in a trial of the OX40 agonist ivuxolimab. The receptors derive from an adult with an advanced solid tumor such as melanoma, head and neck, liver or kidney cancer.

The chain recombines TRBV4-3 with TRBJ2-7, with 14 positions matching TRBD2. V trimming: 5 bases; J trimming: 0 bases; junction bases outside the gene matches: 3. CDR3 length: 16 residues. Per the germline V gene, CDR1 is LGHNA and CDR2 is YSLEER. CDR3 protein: CASSVGTSGSSYEQYF. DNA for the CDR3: TGCGCCAGCAGCGTGGGGACTAGCGGGAGCTCCTACGAGCAGTACTTC.

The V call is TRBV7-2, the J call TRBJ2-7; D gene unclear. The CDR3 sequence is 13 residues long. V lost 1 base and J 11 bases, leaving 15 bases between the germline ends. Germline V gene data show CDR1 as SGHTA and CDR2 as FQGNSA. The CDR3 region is CASSLGPSAEEYF. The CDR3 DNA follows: TGTGCCAGCAGCTTAGGGCCCAGCGCTGAGGAGTACTTC.

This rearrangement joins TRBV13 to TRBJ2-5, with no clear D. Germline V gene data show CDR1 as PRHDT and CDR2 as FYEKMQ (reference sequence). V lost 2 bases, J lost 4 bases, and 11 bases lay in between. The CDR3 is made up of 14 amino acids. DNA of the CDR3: TGTGCCAGCAGCTTACTTCGAGGATCAGAGACCCAGTACTTC. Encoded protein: CASSLLRGSETQYF.

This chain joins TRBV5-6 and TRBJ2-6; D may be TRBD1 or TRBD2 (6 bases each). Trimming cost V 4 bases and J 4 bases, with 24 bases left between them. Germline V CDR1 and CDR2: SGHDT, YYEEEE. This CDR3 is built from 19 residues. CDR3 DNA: TGTGCCAGCAGCGAGGGAGGCCAGGGGAGATCCCCCGGGGCCAACGTCCTGACTTTC. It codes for CASSEGGQGRSPGANVLTF.

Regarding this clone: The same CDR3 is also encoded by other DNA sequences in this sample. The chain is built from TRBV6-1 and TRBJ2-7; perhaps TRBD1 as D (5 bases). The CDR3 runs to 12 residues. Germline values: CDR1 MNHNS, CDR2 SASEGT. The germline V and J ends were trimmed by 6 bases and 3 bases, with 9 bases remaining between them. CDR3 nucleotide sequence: TGTGCCAGCAGGGGGCGCGGCTACGAGCAGTACTTC. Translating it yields CASRGRGYEQYF.

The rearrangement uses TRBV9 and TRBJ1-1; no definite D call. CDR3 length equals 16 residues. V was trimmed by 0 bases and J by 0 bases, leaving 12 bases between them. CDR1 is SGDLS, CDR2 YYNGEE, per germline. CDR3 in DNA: TGTGCCAGCAGCGTAGTTCCGGGCCCATTGAACACTGAAGCTTTCTTT. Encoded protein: CASSVVPGPLNTEAFF.

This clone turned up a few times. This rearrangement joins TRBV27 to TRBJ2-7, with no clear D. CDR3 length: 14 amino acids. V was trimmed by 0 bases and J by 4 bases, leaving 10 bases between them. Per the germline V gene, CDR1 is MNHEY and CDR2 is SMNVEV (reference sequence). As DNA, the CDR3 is TGTGCCAGCAGTTTATCGTTTGGGCCGTACGAGCAGTACTTC. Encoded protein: CASSLSFGPYEQYF.

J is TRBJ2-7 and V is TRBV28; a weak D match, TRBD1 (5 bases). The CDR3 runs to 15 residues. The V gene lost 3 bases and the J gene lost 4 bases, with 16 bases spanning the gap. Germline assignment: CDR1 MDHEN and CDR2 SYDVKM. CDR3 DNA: TGTGCCAGCAGTTTTTTTGGCAGGGCTAATTACGAGCAGTACTTC. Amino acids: CASSFFGRANYEQYF.

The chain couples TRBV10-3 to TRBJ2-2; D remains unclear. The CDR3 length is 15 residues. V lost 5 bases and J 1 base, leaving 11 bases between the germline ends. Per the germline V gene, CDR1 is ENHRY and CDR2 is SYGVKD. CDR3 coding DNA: TGTGCCATCAGTCGTGCTAACCAGAACACCGGGGAGCTGTTTTTT. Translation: CAISRANQNTGELFF.

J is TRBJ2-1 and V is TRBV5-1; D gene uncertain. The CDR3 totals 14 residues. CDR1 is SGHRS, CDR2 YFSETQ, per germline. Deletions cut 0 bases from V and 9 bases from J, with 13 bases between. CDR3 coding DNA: TGCGCCAGCAGCTTGGATCCCTTGCCGGGTGAGCAGTTCTTC. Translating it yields CASSLDPLPGEQFF.

CDR3 amino acids: CAISEGQPSTDTQYF. The CDR3 coding sequence is TGTGCCATCAGTGAGGGACAGCCTAGCACAGATACGCAGTATTTT. The chain uses TRBV10-3 and TRBJ2-3, with a tentative D call TRBD1 (6 bases). V dropped 2 bases and J dropped 0 bases, with 9 bases sitting between them. CDR3 length equals 15 residues. Germline values: CDR1 ENHRY, CDR2 SYGVKD.

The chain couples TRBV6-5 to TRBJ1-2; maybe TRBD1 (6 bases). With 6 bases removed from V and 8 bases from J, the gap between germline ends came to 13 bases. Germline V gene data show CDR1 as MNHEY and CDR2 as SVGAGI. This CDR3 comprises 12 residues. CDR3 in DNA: TGTGCCAGCAGAAAGACAGGCGGAGGCTACACCTTC. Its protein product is CASRKTGGGYTF.

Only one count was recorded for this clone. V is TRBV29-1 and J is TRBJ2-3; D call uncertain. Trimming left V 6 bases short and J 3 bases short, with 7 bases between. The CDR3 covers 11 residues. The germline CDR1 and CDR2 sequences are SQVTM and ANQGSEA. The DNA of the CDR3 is TGCAGCGTCGCGGTGACAGATACGCAGTATTTT. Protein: CSVAVTDTQYF.

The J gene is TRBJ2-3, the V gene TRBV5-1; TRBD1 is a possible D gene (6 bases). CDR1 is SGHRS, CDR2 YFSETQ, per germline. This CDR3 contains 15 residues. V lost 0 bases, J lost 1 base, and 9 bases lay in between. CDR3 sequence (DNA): TGCGCCAGCAGCTTGGGGGACACAGGCACAGATACGCAGTATTTT. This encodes CASSLGDTGTDTQYF.

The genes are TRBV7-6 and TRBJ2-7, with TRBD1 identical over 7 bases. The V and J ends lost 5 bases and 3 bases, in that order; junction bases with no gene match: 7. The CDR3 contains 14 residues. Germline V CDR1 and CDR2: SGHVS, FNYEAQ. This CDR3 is CASSQGTDSYEQYF. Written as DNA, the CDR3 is TGTGCCAGCAGCCAAGGGACAGACAGCTACGAGCAGTACTTC.

The CDR3 sequence is CASSLDSTHQETQYF. The CDR3 DNA reads as TGTGCCAGCAGCTTAGACTCTACACACCAAGAGACCCAGTACTTC. The chain is built from TRBV7-2 and TRBJ2-5; no clear D. The CDR3 totals 15 residues. Germline V CDR1 and CDR2: SGHTA, FQGNSA. The V gene lost 1 base and the J gene lost 0 bases, with 9 bases spanning the gap.

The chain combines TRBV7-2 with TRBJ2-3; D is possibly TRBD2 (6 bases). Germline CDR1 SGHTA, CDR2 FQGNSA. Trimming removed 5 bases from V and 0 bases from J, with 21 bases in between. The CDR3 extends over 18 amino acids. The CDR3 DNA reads TGTGCCAGCAGCCACCCTTCCGGAGGAGGGAGGAGCACAGATACGCAGTATTTT. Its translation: CASSHPSGGGRSTDTQYF.

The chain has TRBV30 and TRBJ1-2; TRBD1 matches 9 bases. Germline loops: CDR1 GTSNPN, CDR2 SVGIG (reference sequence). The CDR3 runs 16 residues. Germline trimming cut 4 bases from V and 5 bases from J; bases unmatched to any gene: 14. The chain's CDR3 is CAWIRLPTGGGYGYTF. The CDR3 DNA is TGTGCCTGGATCAGGCTGCCGACAGGGGGGGGATATGGCTACACCTTC.

The CDR3 region is CASRDRGDEQYF. DNA for the CDR3: TGTGCCAGCCGGGACCGTGGGGACGAGCAGTACTTC. The genes are TRBV2 and TRBJ2-7; possibly TRBD1 or TRBD2 for D (5 bases each). Deletions cut 8 bases from V and 5 bases from J, with 13 bases between. This CDR3 is 12 amino acids long. The germline gives CDR1 SNHLY, CDR2 FYNNEI.

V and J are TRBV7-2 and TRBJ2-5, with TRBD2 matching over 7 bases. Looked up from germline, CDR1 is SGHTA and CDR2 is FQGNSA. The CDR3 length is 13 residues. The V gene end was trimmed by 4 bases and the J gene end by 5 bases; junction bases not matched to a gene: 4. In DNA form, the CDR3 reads TGTGCCAGCAGCTCTGGACTAGGGGAGACCCAGTACTTC. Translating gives CASSSGLGETQYF.